The next 19 T cell receptor beta chains were all read from a single sample in a study of shared clonotypes between healthy human individuals. Only CD45RO-negative cells positively selected for CCR7 counted as naive CD8 cells, so terminally differentiated effector memory CD45RA+ cells were excluded. Produced via immunoSEQ multiplex PCR; TCRdb's table is partial and in-frame only. Of around 1.9 million clones listed, just over 90% are singletons. The sample consisted of naive CD8+ T cells from PBMCs. All receptors come from a man between 18 and 29 years old in good health. Some clones in this sample may be carry-over from other donors' samples.

The rearrangement uses TRBV10-3 and TRBJ2-6, with 8 bases lining up with TRBD1. Germline loops: CDR1 ENHRY, CDR2 SYGVKD. This CDR3 comprises 16 residues. With V trimmed by 7 bases and J by 0 bases, 5 bases remained unmatched. CDR3: CAIMGQVDSGANVLTF. CDR3 bases: TGTGCCATCATGGGACAGGTAGACTCTGGGGCCAACGTCCTGACTTTC.

This chain connects TRBV4-3 to TRBJ1-2; weak D call: TRBD1 (5 bases). The V gene lost 0 bases and the J gene lost 7 bases, with 15 bases spanning the gap. Germline-derived CDR1 and CDR2 are LGHNA and YSLEER. The CDR3 runs 15 residues. The CDR3 sequence is CASSQEEGPPFGYTF. The CDR3 region has the DNA TGCGCCAGCAGCCAAGAGGAGGGGCCGCCTTTTGGCTACACCTTC.

To note about this clone: Other DNA sequences of this sample code for an identical CDR3. The chain carries TRBV13 and TRBJ2-7; 13 bases are shared with TRBD2. CDR1 and CDR2 from the germline V gene are PRHDT and FYEKMQ (reference sequence). The V and J ends lost 5 bases and 1 base, in that order; junction bases with no gene match: 5. This CDR3 has 16 residues. The CDR3 DNA reads TGTGCCAGCAGCGCTCGGACTAGCGGGAGTTCCTACGAGCAGTACTTC. Amino acid sequence: CASSARTSGSSYEQYF.

The chain is built from TRBV9 and TRBJ2-2; no definite D call. CDR1 is SGDLS and CDR2 is YYNGEE in the germline V gene. This CDR3 region has 14 residues. The V gene lost 2 bases and the J gene lost 2 bases, with 7 bases spanning the gap. The CDR3 sequence is CASSVLVNTGELFF. The CDR3 DNA is TGTGCCAGCAGCGTTCTCGTAAACACCGGGGAGCTGTTTTTT.

The rearrangement uses TRBV14 and TRBJ2-2; 9 positions agree with TRBD2. Trimming removed 3 bases from V and 3 bases from J; junction bases left unmatched: 11. There are 18 residues in the CDR3. Germline CDR1 is SGHDN and CDR2 is FVKESK. CDR3 sequence (DNA): TGTGCCAGCAGCCATCGGGGTCGACTAGCGGAAGACACCGGGGAGCTGTTTTTT. Protein sequence: CASSHRGRLAEDTGELFF. Full variable domain (missing parts from reference TRBV14 and TRBJ2-2): EAGVTQFPSHSVIEKGQTVTLRCDPISGHDNLYWYRRVMGKEIKFLLHFVKESKQDESGMPNNRFLAERTGGTYSTLKVQPAELEDSGVYFCASSHRGRLAEDTGELFFGEGSRLTVL.

The chain employs TRBV4-3 and TRBJ2-1, with 12 bases aligning to TRBD2. V lost 5 bases to trimming and J lost 5 bases; unmatched junction nucleotides: 4. The CDR3 runs 15 residues. The germline gives CDR1 LGHNA, CDR2 YSLEER. CDR3 protein: CASSSGLAGNNEQFF. CDR3 in DNA: TGCGCCAGCAGCTCCGGACTAGCGGGGAACAATGAGCAGTTCTTC.

V and J are TRBV5-6 and TRBJ2-1; no reliable D call. V was trimmed by 2 bases and J by 8 bases, leaving 11 bases between them. CDR3 length equals 13 residues. The V gene's germline CDR1 is SGHDT and CDR2 YYEEEE. The CDR3 DNA reads as TGTGCCAGCAGCTTCGTCACTACCGATGAGCAGTTCTTC. It yields the protein CASSFVTTDEQFF.

This clone has a single count. The same CDR3 also results from other DNA sequences found in this sample. V gene TRBV5-4 combines with J gene TRBJ2-2; possible D gene TRBD2, 6 bases. Germline values: CDR1 SGHNT, CDR2 YYREEE (reference sequence). The V and J ends lost 4 bases and 1 base respectively, with 11 bases between them. The CDR3 covers 15 residues. The CDR3 loop reads CASSPGTENTGELFF. The CDR3 DNA reads TGTGCCAGCAGCCCCGGGACTGAGAACACCGGGGAGCTGTTTTTT.

The chain joins TRBV15 to TRBJ2-3, with D possibly TRBD2 on 5 matching bases. Germline V lookup: CDR1 LNHNV, CDR2 YYDKDF (reference sequence). The CDR3 sequence is 15 residues long. Trimming left V 3 bases short and J 4 bases short, with 14 bases between. Here the CDR3 reads CATSSELGGPDTQYF. The CDR3, as DNA: TGTGCCACCAGCAGCGAACTAGGTGGGCCAGATACGCAGTATTTT.

The chain joins TRBV27 to TRBJ2-3, with D perhaps matching TRBD1 or TRBD2 (6 bases each). Per the germline V gene, CDR1 is MNHEY and CDR2 is SMNVEV (reference sequence). V lost 4 bases and J 4 bases, leaving 12 bases between the germline ends. The CDR3 is 14 amino acids. The CDR3 DNA sequence: TGTGCCAGCAGTTATGGGGGGCCAGCAGATACGCAGTATTTT. This gives the protein CASSYGGPADTQYF.

This chain links TRBV29-1 with TRBJ2-7; TRBD1 is a possible D gene (6 bases). The CDR3 has 10 amino acids. Trimming cost V 7 bases and J 5 bases, with 9 bases left between them. Germline CDR1 reads SQVTM; CDR2 reads ANQGSEA. The CDR3 sequence: CSAGVDEQYF. CDR3 sequence (DNA): TGCAGCGCAGGGGTGGACGAGCAGTACTTC.

The chain recombines TRBV19 with TRBJ1-5; the match to TRBD1 covers 8 bases. CDR1 and CDR2 from the germline V gene are LNHDA and SQIVND (reference sequence). The CDR3 covers 16 residues. With 5 bases clipped from V and 5 bases from J, the junction kept 11 bases outside the gene matches. The DNA of the CDR3 is TGTGCCAGTAGTGTACAGGGGGTCTACGTCGATCAGCCCCAGCATTTT. Translating gives CASSVQGVYVDQPQHF.

The rearrangement links TRBV19 to TRBJ2-1; 13 nucleotides line up with TRBD2. The length of the CDR3 is 14 residues. Germline lookup yields CDR1 LNHDA and CDR2 SQIVND (reference sequence). Unmatched junction bases numbered 7, after V lost 10 bases and J lost 7 bases. The CDR3 region is CATERLAGGNEQFF. Written as DNA, the CDR3 is TGTGCCACCGAAAGACTAGCGGGAGGAAATGAGCAGTTCTTC.

The rearrangement links TRBV29-1 to TRBJ1-2; D is uncertain. CDR1 is SQVTM, CDR2 ANQGSEA, per germline. The CDR3 sequence is 12 residues long. The V end was cut by 5 bases, the J end by 7 bases, with 14 bases between. The CDR3 sequence: CSVPFSWGGYTF. DNA of the CDR3: TGCAGCGTTCCTTTCTCATGGGGTGGCTACACCTTC.

This sequence joins TRBV28 and TRBJ1-1, with 9 bases that match TRBD1. J was trimmed by 1 base and V by 6 bases; bases with no gene match: 15. CDR1 and CDR2 (germline): MDHEN, SYDVKM. There are 18 residues in the CDR3. The CDR3 loop is CASRLRTQGALWNTEAFF. The CDR3 DNA is TGTGCCAGCAGATTACGTACACAGGGGGCGCTTTGGAACACTGAAGCTTTCTTT. The full variable domain, its missing parts supplied by reference TRBV28 and TRBJ1-1, is DVKVTQSSRYLVKRTGEKVFLECVQDMDHENMFWYRQDPGLGLRLIYFSYDVKMKEKGDIPEGYSVSREKKERFSLILESASTNQTSMYLCASRLRTQGALWNTEAFFGQGTRLTVV.

This clone appeared a single time. This sequence joins TRBV28 and TRBJ2-7; D is uncertain. V was clipped by 3 bases and J by 5 bases, with 8 bases between them. There are 12 residues in the CDR3. Per the germline V gene, CDR1 is MDHEN and CDR2 is SYDVKM. The CDR3: CASSLGNNEQYF. CDR3 coding DNA: TGTGCCAGCAGTTTGGGGAATAACGAGCAGTACTTC.

V is TRBV15 and J is TRBJ2-3; TRBD2 aligns across 11 bases. The CDR3 extends over 15 amino acids. V was pared by 8 bases and J by 3 bases, with 7 bases of the junction left unmatched. The V gene's germline CDR1 is LNHNV and CDR2 YYDKDF (reference sequence). CDR3 in DNA: TGTGCCACCGGGAGAACTAGCGGGAGAACAGATACGCAGTATTTT. Translating it yields CATGRTSGRTDTQYF.

A word on this clone: The same CDR3 also results from other DNA sequences found in this sample. The rearrangement uses TRBV27 and TRBJ1-1, with TRBD1 matching over 9 bases. J was trimmed by 5 bases and V by 6 bases; bases with no gene match: 4. The CDR3 is 13 amino acids. Germline V CDR1 and CDR2: MNHEY, SMNVEV (reference sequence). This chain's CDR3 is CASRGQGWTEAFF. CDR3 DNA: TGTGCCAGCAGAGGACAGGGGTGGACTGAAGCTTTCTTT.

This chain uses TRBV11-2 with TRBJ2-2; D is unclear. Germline-derived CDR1 and CDR2 are SGHAT and FQNNGV. Trimming removed 4 bases from V and 2 bases from J, with 14 bases in between. This CDR3 contains 16 residues. The CDR3 loop reads CASSSLKGPNTGELFF. In nucleotides, the CDR3 is TGTGCCAGCAGCTCCCTAAAGGGTCCTAACACCGGGGAGCTGTTTTTT.